The following is a T cell receptor beta chain sequence with its context. Seattle patients were enrolled during active infection and followed longitudinally. Original processing notes: Amplified reference gene primers provided the basis for estimating nucleated cell counts. Only in-frame clones appear in the TCRdb table, and some are missing; sequencing was by immunoSEQ multiplex PCR. V, J and clone size are those of that table, while D and trimming were read from the DNA. The data show about 180,000 clones, 81% seen once. The data were obtained in a study of blood T cell repertoires in COVID-19. In the study overall: There were acute and convalescent COVID-19 samples, and they came from the United States, Italy and Spain. In each case, the material was cDNA or gDNA derived from T cells, B-cell-depleted T cells, or PBMCs.

This CDR3 spans 19 amino acids. Germline CDR1 is SGHRS and CDR2 is YFSETQ. V trimming: 5 bases; J trimming: 0 bases; junction bases outside the gene matches: 18. The V and J genes are TRBV5-1 and TRBJ2-3; 7 nucleotides match TRBD2. The clonotype comes from a woman older than 75 with COVID-19, enrolled during active disease. The specimen was peripheral blood. The CDR3 bases are TGCGCCAGCAGGGTGAGGTCGACGGGAGGAGGCACTAGCACAGATACGCAGTATTTT. Its translation: CASRVRSTGGGTSTDTQYF.